This TCR beta chain was documented in a study of blood T cell repertoires in COVID-19. Study details: Donors in the United States, Italy and Spain gave samples during acute or convalescent COVID-19.

This CDR3 is 14 amino acids long. J lost 6 bases, V lost 9 bases, and 12 bases had no gene match. Germline values: CDR1 SGHNT, CDR2 YYREEE (reference sequence). Per the original data handling: Estimated nucleated cell counts came from reference gene primer amplification. Measured with immunoSEQ multiplex PCR; TCRdb has only the in-frame clones, and not every one. That table gives V, J and clone size, and the DNA gave D and trimming. Altogether approximately 260,000 clones are present, roughly four fifths being singletons, with the ten largest covering about 4%. Recruitment covered roughly 24 US areas and drew participants whose ages spanned about 18 to 100 years. Cohort placement rested on clinical history that participants reported themselves.

The receptor was isolated from a man under 40 with acute COVID-19. Sequencing was performed on PBMCs or T cells enriched from blood (not recorded which). The chain is built from TRBV5-4 and TRBJ1-1, with 9 bases matching TRBD1. CDR3 sequence (DNA): TGTGCCACCAGGACCGGGACAGGGATCCCTGAAGCTTTCTTT. It encodes CATRTGTGIPEAFF.